This T cell receptor beta chain was obtained from a study of CD8+ T cells in alopecia areata. About the study: C3H/HeJ donors aged about 6-13 months with spontaneous alopecia supplied skin grafted onto roughly 6-11-week-old female C3H/HeJ mice.

Details on this clone: Antigen unknown. Gene names are the mouse ones. The read is 4 residues too short to cover the CDR3 end, so that end is filled in from the germline J gene.

General study findings and limits: Scalp repertoires also include resident alphabeta T cells from normal skin. Unlike in mice, where it was clearer, TCR sharing across patients was less clear, possibly HLA-related. Relative to normal scalp, lesional scalp, especially alopecia totalis/universalis, showed higher clonality.

Sequencing templates came from extracted RNA that was reverse transcribed into cDNA. The protocol was immunoSEQ multiplex PCR, while the TCRdb copy is restricted to in-frame clones and leaves out a portion. The sample includes around 100,000 clones, none of them occurring once. The J segment lost 1 base and the V segment lost 0 bases, leaving 10 bases of the junction unmatched. The CDR3 contains 17 residues. Germline V gene lookup returns CDR1 SGHSN and CDR2 HYEKVE. The J gene is TRBJ1-2, the V gene TRBV12-1, with 7 nucleotides matching TRBD1. This clonotype originated in a C3H/HeJ mouse with alopecia areata. These mice share the MHC haplotype H2-k. Source material: lesional skin. The CDR3 spells CASSLGEAGGRNSDYTF. The sequenced CDR3 bases are TGTGCCAGCTCTCTCGGGGAGGCAGGGGGAAGAAACTCC. The full variable domain, with the rest looked up from reference TRBV12-1 and TRBJ1-2, is DSGVVQSPRHIIKEKGGRSVLTCIPISGHSNVVWYQQTLGKELKFLIQHYEKVERDKGFLPSRFSVQQFDDYHSEMNMSALELEDSAMYFCASSLGEAGGRNSDYTFGSGTRLLVI.